The next 23 T cell receptor beta chains were all read from a single sample in a study of vaccination and CD4 T cells after COVID-19. Sequencing of cultured CD4+ T cell DNA used the Oncomine TCR Beta short-read assay. In TCRdb, the PCR reads were re-called with MiXCR into one record per CDR3 protein. The table records 18,000 or so distinct CDR3 sequences, under 65% of them present only once. Their antigens are not known. Treatment indicated: approximately nine-day PBMC culture with coronavirus spike peptide pools or control peptides (ViraFEST assay). Sequencing was carried out using CD4+ T cells from blood, cultured in vitro. The receptor source for this set is a human donor who had recovered from COVID-19.

Only a few counts were recorded for this clonotype. The gene calls are TRBV10-2 and TRBJ2-3; D is possibly TRBD2 (6 bases). Between the trimmed V and J ends, which lost 6 bases and 0 bases, there was a span of 16 bases. CDR3 size: 16 residues. Germline CDR1 is WSHSY and CDR2 is SAAADI. The CDR3 here is CASRARRGQSTDTQYF. CDR3 bases: TGCGCCAGCAGGGCCCGGCGGGGCCAGAGCACAGATACGCAGTATTTT.

This clonotype was counted a few times. The V gene is TRBV16, the J gene TRBJ1-2; weak D call: TRBD1 (5 bases). V lost 2 bases to trimming and J lost 8 bases, with 12 bases between them. CDR1 is KGHSY, CDR2 FQNENV, per germline. The CDR3 consists of 13 residues. The CDR3 nucleotides read TGTGCCAGCAGCCAACCGCGGGACCACGGCTACACCTTC. This sequence encodes CASSQPRDHGYTF.

The V gene is TRBV11-2, the J gene TRBJ2-2, with TRBD2 matching over 8 bases. Germline V gene data show CDR1 as SGHAT and CDR2 as FQNNGV. The length of the CDR3 is 14 residues. The junction had 6 bases not matched to a gene; V was cut back by 6 bases and J by 6 bases. The CDR3 DNA is TGTGCCAGCAGGGAGCGGGAGTCCCCCGGGGAGCTGTTTTTT. It specifies CASRERESPGELFF.

The rearrangement joins TRBV27 to TRBJ2-3, with TRBD2 matching over 7 bases. CDR1 is MNHEY and CDR2 is SMNVEV in the germline V gene (reference sequence). This CDR3 is 17 amino acids long. V was clipped by 6 bases and J by 5 bases; unmatched bases: 17. The CDR3 reads CASRIGGGFSPRDTQYF. The CDR3 nucleotides are TGTGCCAGCAGGATTGGGGGGGGTTTTTCCCCGAGAGATACGCAGTATTTT.

On this clonotype: At one of its ends the junction is not consistent with the germline gene, which may arise from a read error. The V and J genes are TRBV20-1 and TRBJ2-3; TRBD2 aligns across 8 bases. This CDR3 contains 17 residues. The V gene's germline CDR1 is DFQATT and CDR2 SNEGSKA (reference sequence). CDR3 bases: TGCAGTGCTAGATCCCCATTTCGGGGGGGGACCACAGGTACGCAGTATTTT. Translated, it gives CSARSPFRGGTTGTQYF.

This chain uses TRBV5-1 with TRBJ2-1; 13 bases line up with TRBD2. Per germline, CDR1 SGHRS and CDR2 YFSETQ. Trimming took 1 base from V and 9 from J; bases not matched to a gene: 7. This CDR3 is 16 amino acids long. Written as DNA, the CDR3 is TGCGCCAGCAGCTTGTTACTAGCGGGAGGGGGGAGTGAGCAGTTCTTC. It encodes CASSLLLAGGGSEQFF.

This clonotype has a handful of counts. The chain carries TRBV20-1 and TRBJ1-1, with D unresolved. The V gene lost 3 bases and the J gene lost 3 bases, with 17 bases spanning the gap. CDR3 length: 15 residues. Germline CDR1 is DFQATT and CDR2 is SNEGSKA (reference sequence). CDR3 sequence reads: CSARKGVNGDTEAFF. Written as DNA, the CDR3 is TGCAGTGCTAGGAAGGGTGTTAATGGAGACACTGAAGCTTTCTTT.

The chain combines TRBV6-5 with TRBJ1-3; D is uncertain. CDR1 is MNHEY and CDR2 is SVGAGI in the germline V gene. This CDR3 comprises 14 residues. V shed 2 bases and J shed 1 base, with 6 bases lying between them. DNA of the CDR3: TGTGCCAGCAGTTACGGAGGGTCTGGAAACACCATATATTTT. It codes for CASSYGGSGNTIYF.

CDR3 sequence reads: CSARPLREGLLYEQYF. The CDR3 coding sequence is TGCAGTGCTAGACCCCTGCGGGAGGGGCTACTCTACGAGCAGTACTTC. The V gene is TRBV20-1, the J gene TRBJ2-7, with TRBD2 matching over 9 bases. Trimming took 2 bases from V and 3 from J; bases not matched to a gene: 11. The CDR3 runs to 16 residues. In germline, CDR1 is DFQATT, CDR2 SNEGSKA (reference sequence).

V gene TRBV28 combines with J gene TRBJ1-6, with D uncertain. The germline gives CDR1 MDHEN, CDR2 SYDVKM. The CDR3 covers 14 residues. V lost 3 bases and J lost 9, with 12 bases in between. CDR3 sequence (DNA): TGTGCCAGCAGTTTTCAGCAGGTCCCTTCACCCCTCCACTTT. Encoded protein: CASSFQQVPSPLHF. Using reference TRBV28 and TRBJ1-6 for the parts outside the CDR3, the full variable domain is DVKVTQSSRYLVKRTGEKVFLECVQDMDHENMFWYRQDPGLGLRLIYFSYDVKMKEKGDIPEGYSVSREKKERFSLILESASTNQTSMYLCASSFQQVPSPLHFGNGTRLTVT.

J is TRBJ2-1 and V is TRBV7-6; D unclear. V lost 2 bases to trimming and J lost 5 bases, with 7 bases between them. Germline CDR1 reads SGHVS; CDR2 reads FNYEAQ. This CDR3 has 13 residues. CDR3: CASSLYADNEQFF. The CDR3 region has the DNA TGTGCCAGCAGCTTATACGCGGACAATGAGCAGTTCTTC.

This clonotype came up a few times. The V gene is TRBV11-1, the J gene TRBJ2-1, with 8 bases that match TRBD1. J lost 8 bases, V lost 2 bases, and 5 bases had no gene match. The CDR3 has 14 amino acids. The germline V gene encodes CDR1 SGHAT and CDR2 FQDESV (reference sequence). The chain's CDR3 is CASSLRQGSDEQFF. CDR3 DNA sequence: TGTGCCAGCAGCTTACGACAGGGGAGTGATGAGCAGTTCTTC.

This clonotype has just a few counts. The gene calls are TRBV12-3 or TRBV12-4 and TRBJ1-5; D gene unclear. V dropped 2 bases and J dropped 4 bases, with 12 bases sitting between them. The CDR3 is 15 amino acids. The CDR3 bases are TGTGCCAGCAGTTTAAACGGACGGGCTAATCAGCCCCAGCATTTT. This codes for CASSLNGRANQPQHF.

There are a few counts of this clonotype. The chain carries TRBV20-1 and TRBJ1-3; 8 nucleotides align to TRBD1. V lost 6 bases, J lost 0 bases, and 22 bases stayed unmatched. Germline lookup yields CDR1 DFQATT and CDR2 SNEGSKA (reference sequence). The CDR3 runs 20 residues. The CDR3 DNA reads TGCAGTGCCAACCCGCCCGGCCCGAGGACAGGGCCGAGCTCTGGAAACACCATATATTTT. Its translation is CSANPPGPRTGPSSGNTIYF.

The rearrangement joins TRBV5-4 to TRBJ2-5, with a weak D call TRBD2 (5 bases). Germline CDR1 SGHNT, CDR2 YYREEE (reference sequence). Trimming left V 1 base short and J 0 bases short, with 13 bases between. The CDR3 extends over 16 amino acids. This CDR3 is CASSLRGWRDQETQYF. The CDR3 bases are TGTGCCAGCAGCTTGAGAGGGTGGCGGGACCAAGAGACCCAGTACTTC.

The chain combines TRBV10-2 with TRBJ1-5; no firm D call. The CDR3 spans 15 residues. Deletions cut 3 bases from V and 5 bases from J, with 14 bases between. Germline V gene data show CDR1 as WSHSY and CDR2 as SAAADI. The CDR3 sequence: CASSERAARDQPQHF. CDR3 coding DNA: TGCGCCAGCAGTGAAAGGGCAGCGAGGGATCAGCCCCAGCATTTT.

The rearrangement links TRBV20-1 to TRBJ2-7; TRBD1 agrees at 10 bases. The CDR3 contains 14 residues. Losses at the gene ends were 3 bases for V and 2 bases for J; bases not matched to a gene: 4. CDR1 is DFQATT and CDR2 is SNEGSKA in the germline V gene (reference sequence). Here the CDR3 reads CSASPGQGTYEQYF. CDR3 nucleotides: TGCAGTGCTAGCCCGGGACAGGGGACCTACGAGCAGTACTTC.

This rearrangement joins TRBV6-5 to TRBJ1-5; 10 bases fit TRBD1. V lost 0 bases, J lost 5 bases, and 13 bases stayed unmatched. There are 19 residues in the CDR3. Germline lookup yields CDR1 MNHEY and CDR2 SVGAGI. CDR3 region: CASSYSMVGDRGMYQPQHF. The DNA of the CDR3 is TGTGCCAGCAGTTACTCGATGGTGGGGGACAGGGGAATGTATCAGCCCCAGCATTTT.

The rearrangement joins TRBV28 to TRBJ1-1, with a tentative D call TRBD1 (6 bases). Germline values: CDR1 MDHEN, CDR2 SYDVKM. This CDR3 is 13 amino acids long. With 5 bases removed from V and 5 bases from J, the gap between germline ends came to 12 bases. CDR3 nucleotide sequence: TGTGCCAGCAGTGTCACAGGGAGGACTGAAGCTTTCTTT. Amino acids: CASSVTGRTEAFF.

This chain connects TRBV6-1 to TRBJ2-7; D may be TRBD1 or TRBD2 (5 bases each). Germline V lookup: CDR1 MNHNS, CDR2 SASEGT. There are 15 residues in the CDR3. V lost 7 bases and J lost 6, with 22 bases in between. The CDR3 here is CASKRDQTSAGEQYF. The CDR3, as DNA: TGTGCCAGCAAGAGGGACCAAACGTCCGCTGGCGAGCAGTACTTC.

The CDR3 spells CATSEGYGNQPQHF. In nucleotides, the CDR3 is TGTGCCACCAGTGAAGGGTATGGCAATCAGCCCCAGCATTTT. The V and J genes are TRBV24-1 and TRBJ1-5, with D uncertain. Germline V gene sequence: CDR1 KGHDR, CDR2 SFDVKD. The CDR3 has 14 amino acids. V lost 4 bases, J lost 2 bases, and 8 bases lay in between.

The chain joins TRBV20-1 to TRBJ2-7; the D call may be TRBD1 or TRBD2 (7 bases each). This CDR3 has 15 amino acids. The germline V gene has CDR1 DFQATT and CDR2 SNEGSKA (reference sequence). Trimming cost V 4 bases and J 6 bases, with 22 bases left between them. The CDR3 protein is CSATSGGDGSSEQYF. In DNA, the CDR3 is TGCAGTGCTACCTCAGGGGGGGACGGCAGCTCCGAGCAGTACTTC.

This chain uses TRBV20-1 with TRBJ1-5; perhaps TRBD1 as D (5 bases). Germline values: CDR1 DFQATT, CDR2 SNEGSKA (reference sequence). This CDR3 comprises 13 residues. V gave up 0 bases and J gave up 4 bases, with 7 bases separating them. CDR3 DNA sequence: TGCAGTGCTAGAGAGGGGGGGAATCAGCCCCAGCATTTT. This sequence encodes CSAREGGNQPQHF.